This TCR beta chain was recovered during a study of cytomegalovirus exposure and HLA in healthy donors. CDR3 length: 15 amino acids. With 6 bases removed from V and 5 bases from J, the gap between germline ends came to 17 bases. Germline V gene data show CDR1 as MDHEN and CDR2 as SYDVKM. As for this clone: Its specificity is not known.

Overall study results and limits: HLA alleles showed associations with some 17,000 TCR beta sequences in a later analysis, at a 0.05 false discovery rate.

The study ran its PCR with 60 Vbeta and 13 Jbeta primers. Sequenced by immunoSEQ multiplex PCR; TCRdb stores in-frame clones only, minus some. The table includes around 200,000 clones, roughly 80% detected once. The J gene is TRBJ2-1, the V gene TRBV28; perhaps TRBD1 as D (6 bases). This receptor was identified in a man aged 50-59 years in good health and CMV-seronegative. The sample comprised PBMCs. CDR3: CASSQPTGHNNEQFF. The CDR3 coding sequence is TGTGCCAGCAGCCAGCCTACGGGACATAACAATGAGCAGTTCTTC.